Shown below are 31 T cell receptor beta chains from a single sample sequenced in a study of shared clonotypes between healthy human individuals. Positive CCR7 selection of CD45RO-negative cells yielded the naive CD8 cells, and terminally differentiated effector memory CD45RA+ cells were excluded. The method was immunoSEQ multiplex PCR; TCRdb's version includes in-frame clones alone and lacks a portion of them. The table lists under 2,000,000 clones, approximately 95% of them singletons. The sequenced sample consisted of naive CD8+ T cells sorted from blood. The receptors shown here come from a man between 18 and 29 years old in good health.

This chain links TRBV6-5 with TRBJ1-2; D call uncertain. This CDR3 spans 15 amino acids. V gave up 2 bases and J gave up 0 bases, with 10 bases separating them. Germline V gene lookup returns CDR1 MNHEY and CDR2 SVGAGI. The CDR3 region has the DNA TGTGCCAGCAGTTACGCGGAATCTCCTAACTATGGCTACACCTTC. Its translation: CASSYAESPNYGYTF.

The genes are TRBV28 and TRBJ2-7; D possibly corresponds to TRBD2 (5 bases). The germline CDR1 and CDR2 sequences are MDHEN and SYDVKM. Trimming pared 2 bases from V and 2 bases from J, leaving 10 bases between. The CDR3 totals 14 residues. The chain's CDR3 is CASSLIGITYEQYF. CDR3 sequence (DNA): TGTGCCAGCAGTTTAATCGGGATAACCTACGAGCAGTACTTC.

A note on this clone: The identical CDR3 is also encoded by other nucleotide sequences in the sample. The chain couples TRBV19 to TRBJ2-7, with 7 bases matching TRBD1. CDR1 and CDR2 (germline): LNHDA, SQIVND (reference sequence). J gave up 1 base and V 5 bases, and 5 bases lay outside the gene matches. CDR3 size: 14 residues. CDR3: CASSSWTGSYEQYF. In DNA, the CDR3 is TGTGCCAGTAGTTCCTGGACAGGATCCTACGAGCAGTACTTC. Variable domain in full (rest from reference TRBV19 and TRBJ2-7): DGGITQSPKYLFRKEGQNVTLSCEQNLNHDAMYWYRQDPGQGLRLIYYSQIVNDFQKGDIAEGYSVSREKKESFPLTVTSAQKNPTAFYLCASSSWTGSYEQYFGPGTRLTVT.

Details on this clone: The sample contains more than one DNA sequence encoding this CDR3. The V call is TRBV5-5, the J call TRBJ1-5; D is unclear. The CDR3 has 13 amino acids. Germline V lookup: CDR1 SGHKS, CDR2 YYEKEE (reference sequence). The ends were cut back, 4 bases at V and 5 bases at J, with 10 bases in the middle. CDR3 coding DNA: TGTGCCAGCAGCCTGGGATTGGATCAGCCCCAGCATTTT. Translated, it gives CASSLGLDQPQHF.

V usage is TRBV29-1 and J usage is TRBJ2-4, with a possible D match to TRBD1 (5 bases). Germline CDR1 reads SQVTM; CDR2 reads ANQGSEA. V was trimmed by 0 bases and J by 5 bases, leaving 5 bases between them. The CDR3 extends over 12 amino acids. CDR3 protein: CSVEDRENIQYF. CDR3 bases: TGCAGCGTTGAAGACAGGGAAAACATTCAGTACTTC.

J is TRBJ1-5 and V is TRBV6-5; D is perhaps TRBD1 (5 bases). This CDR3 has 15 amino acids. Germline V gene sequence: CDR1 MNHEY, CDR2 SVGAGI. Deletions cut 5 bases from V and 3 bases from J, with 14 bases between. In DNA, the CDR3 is TGTGCCAGCAGTGGACACATCTCTCTCAATCAGCCCCAGCATTTT. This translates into CASSGHISLNQPQHF.

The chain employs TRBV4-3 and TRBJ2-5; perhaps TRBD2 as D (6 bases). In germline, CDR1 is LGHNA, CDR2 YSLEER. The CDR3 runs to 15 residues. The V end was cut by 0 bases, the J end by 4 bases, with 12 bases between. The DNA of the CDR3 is TGCGCCAGCAGCCAAGAGGAGGGGAGAGGAGAGACCCAGTACTTC. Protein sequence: CASSQEEGRGETQYF.

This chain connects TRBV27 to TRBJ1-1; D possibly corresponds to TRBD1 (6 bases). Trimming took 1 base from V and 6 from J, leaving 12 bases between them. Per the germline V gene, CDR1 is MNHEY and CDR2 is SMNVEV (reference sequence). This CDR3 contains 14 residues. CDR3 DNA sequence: TGTGCCAGCAGTTTATTCAGGGGAGGTGCTGAAGCTTTCTTT. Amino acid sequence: CASSLFRGGAEAFF.

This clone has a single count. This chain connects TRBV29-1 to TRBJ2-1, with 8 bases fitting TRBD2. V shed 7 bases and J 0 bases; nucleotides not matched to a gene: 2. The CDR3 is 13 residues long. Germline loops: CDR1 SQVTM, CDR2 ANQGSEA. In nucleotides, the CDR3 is TGCAGCGGAAGCGGGGGCTCCTACAATGAGCAGTTCTTC. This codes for CSGSGGSYNEQFF.

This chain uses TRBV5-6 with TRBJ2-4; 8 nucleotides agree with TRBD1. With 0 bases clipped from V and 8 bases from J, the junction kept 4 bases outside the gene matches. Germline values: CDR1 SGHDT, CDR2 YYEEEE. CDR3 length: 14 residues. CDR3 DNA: TGTGCCAGCAGCTTGGTAGACAGGGGTCACATTCAGTACTTC. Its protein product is CASSLVDRGHIQYF.

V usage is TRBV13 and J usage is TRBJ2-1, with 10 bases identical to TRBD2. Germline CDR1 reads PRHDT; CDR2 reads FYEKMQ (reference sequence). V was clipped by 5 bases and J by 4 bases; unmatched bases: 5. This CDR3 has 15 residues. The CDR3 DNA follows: TGTGCCAGCAGCGCAACTAGCGGGGTGTACAATGAGCAGTTCTTC. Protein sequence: CASSATSGVYNEQFF.

CDR3 region: CASSQDFGLAGYEQYF. The CDR3 nucleotides are TGCGCCAGCAGCCAAGATTTCGGGCTAGCGGGGTACGAGCAGTACTTC. The V call is TRBV4-1, the J call TRBJ2-7, with TRBD2 identical over 9 bases. This CDR3 spans 16 amino acids. V was clipped by 0 bases and J by 4 bases; unmatched bases: 7. Per germline, CDR1 MGHRA and CDR2 YSYEKL.

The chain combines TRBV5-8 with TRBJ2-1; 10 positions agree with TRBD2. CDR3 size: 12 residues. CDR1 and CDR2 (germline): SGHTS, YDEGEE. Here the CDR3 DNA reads TGTTCGAGCGGGGGGGCTCACAATGAGCAGTTCTTC. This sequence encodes CSSGGAHNEQFF.

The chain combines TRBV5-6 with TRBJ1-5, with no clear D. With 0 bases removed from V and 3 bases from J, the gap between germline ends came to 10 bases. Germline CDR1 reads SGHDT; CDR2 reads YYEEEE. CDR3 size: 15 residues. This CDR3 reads CASSLGVSDNQPQHF. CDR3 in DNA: TGTGCCAGCAGCTTGGGTGTCTCGGACAATCAGCCCCAGCATTTT. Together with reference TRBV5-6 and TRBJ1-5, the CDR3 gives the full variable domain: DAGVTQSPTHLIKTRGQQVTLRCSPKSGHDTVSWYQQALGQGPQFIFQYYEEEERQRGNFPDRFSGHQFPNYSSELNVNALLLGDSALYLCASSLGVSDNQPQHFGDGTRLSIL.

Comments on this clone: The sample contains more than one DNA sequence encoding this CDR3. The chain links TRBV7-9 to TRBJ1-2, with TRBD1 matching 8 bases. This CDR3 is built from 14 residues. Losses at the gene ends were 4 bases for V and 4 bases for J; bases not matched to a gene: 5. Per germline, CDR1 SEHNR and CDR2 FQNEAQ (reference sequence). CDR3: CASSSGQGPYGYTF. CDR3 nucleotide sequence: TGTGCCAGCAGCTCCGGACAGGGACCCTATGGCTACACCTTC. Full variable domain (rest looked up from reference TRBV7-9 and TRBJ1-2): DTGVSQNPRHKITKRGQNVTFRCDPISEHNRLYWYRQTLGQGPEFLTYFQNEAQLEKSRLLSDRFSAERPKGSFSTLEIQRTEQGDSAMYLCASSSGQGPYGYTFGSGTRLTVV.

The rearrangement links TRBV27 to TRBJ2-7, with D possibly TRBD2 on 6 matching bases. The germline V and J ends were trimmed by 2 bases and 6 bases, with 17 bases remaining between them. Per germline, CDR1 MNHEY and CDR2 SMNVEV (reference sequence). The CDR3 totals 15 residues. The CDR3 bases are TGTGCCAGCAGTTTAGTTTGGGGAGCGACTAGCGAGCAGTACTTC. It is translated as CASSLVWGATSEQYF.

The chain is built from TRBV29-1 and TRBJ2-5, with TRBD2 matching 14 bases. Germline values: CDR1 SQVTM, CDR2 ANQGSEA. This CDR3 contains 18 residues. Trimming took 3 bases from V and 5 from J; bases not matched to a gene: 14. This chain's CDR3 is CSVEDFYGTSGSTETQYF. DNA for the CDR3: TGCAGCGTTGAGGACTTTTACGGGACTAGCGGGAGTACGGAGACCCAGTACTTC.

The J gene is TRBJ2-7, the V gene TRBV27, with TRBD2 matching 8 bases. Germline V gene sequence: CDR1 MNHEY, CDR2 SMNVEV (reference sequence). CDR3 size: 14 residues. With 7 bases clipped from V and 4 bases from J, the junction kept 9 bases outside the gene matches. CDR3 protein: CASKTAGDFYEQYF. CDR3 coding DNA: TGTGCCAGCAAGACAGCGGGAGACTTTTACGAGCAGTACTTC.

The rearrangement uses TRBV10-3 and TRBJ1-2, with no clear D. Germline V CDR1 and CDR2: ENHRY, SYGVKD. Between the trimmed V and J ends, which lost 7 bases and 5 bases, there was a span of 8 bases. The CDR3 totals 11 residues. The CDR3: CAIKADYGYTF. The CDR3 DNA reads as TGTGCCATCAAGGCAGATTATGGCTACACCTTC.

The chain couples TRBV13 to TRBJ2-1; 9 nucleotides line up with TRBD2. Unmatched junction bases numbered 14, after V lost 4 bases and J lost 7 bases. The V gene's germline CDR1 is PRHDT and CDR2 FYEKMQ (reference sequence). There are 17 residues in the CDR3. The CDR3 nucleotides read TGTGCCAGCAGCTCACCTTCGGGCGGGAGGGGAGCGAATGAGCAGTTCTTC. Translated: CASSSPSGGRGANEQFF. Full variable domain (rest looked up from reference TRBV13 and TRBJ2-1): AAGVIQSPRHLIKEKRETATLKCYPIPRHDTVYWYQQGPGQDPQFLISFYEKMQSDKGSIPDRFSAQQFSDYHSELNMSSLELGDSALYFCASSSPSGGRGANEQFFGPGTRLTVL.

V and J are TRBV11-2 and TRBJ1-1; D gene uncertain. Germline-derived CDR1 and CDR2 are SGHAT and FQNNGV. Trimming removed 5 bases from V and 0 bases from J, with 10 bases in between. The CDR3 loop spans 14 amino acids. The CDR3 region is CASSPLGLNTEAFF. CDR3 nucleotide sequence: TGTGCCAGCAGCCCCCTCGGTCTGAACACTGAAGCTTTCTTT. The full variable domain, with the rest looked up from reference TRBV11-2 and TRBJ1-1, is EAGVAQSPRYKIIEKRQSVAFWCNPISGHATLYWYQQILGQGPKLLIQFQNNGVVDDSQLPKDRFSAERLKGVDSTLKIQPAKLEDSAVYLCASSPLGLNTEAFFGQGTRLTVV.

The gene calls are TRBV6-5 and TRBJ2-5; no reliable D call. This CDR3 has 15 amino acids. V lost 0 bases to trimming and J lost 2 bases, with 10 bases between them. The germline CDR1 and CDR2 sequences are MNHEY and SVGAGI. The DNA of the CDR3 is TGTGCCAGCAGTTACTCTCCTTCCCAGCAAGAGACCCAGTACTTC. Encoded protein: CASSYSPSQQETQYF.

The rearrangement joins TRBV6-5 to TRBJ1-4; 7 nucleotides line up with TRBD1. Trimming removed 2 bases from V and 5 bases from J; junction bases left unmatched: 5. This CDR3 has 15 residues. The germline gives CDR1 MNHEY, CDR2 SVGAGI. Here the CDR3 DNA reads TGTGCCAGCAGTTACCCGGACAGGAGAAATGAAAAACTGTTTTTT. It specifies CASSYPDRRNEKLFF.

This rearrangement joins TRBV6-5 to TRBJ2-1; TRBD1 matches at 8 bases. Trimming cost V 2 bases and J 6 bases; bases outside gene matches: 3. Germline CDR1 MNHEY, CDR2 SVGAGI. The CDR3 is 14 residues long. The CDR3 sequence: CASSYLTGGNEQFF. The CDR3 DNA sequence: TGTGCCAGCAGTTACCTTACAGGGGGCAATGAGCAGTTCTTC.

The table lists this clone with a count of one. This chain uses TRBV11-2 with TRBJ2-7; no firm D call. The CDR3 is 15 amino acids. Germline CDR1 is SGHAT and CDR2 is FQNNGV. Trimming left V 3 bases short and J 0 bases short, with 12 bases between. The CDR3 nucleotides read TGTGCCAGCAGCTTCGAGGTTTCCTCCTCCTACGAGCAGTACTTC. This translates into CASSFEVSSSYEQYF.

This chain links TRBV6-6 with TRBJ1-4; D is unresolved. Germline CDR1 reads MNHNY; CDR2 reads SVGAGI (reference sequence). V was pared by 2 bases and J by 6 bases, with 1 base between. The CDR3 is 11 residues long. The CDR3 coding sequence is TGTGCCAGCAGTTACGATGAAAAACTGTTTTTT. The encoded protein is CASSYDEKLFF.

CDR3: CASSTTPGQSMETQYF. In nucleotides, the CDR3 is TGTGCCAGTAGTACGACTCCGGGACAGTCTATGGAGACCCAGTACTTC. The rearrangement uses TRBV19 and TRBJ2-5, with TRBD1 matching 7 bases. Trimming at V came to 4 bases and at J to 5 bases, leaving 13 bases not matched to a gene. From germline, CDR1 is LNHDA and CDR2 SQIVND (reference sequence). The length of the CDR3 is 16 residues.

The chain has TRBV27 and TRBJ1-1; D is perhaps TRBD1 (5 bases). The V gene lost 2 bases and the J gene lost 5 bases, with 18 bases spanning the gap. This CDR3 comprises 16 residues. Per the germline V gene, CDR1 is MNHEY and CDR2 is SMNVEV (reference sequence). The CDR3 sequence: CASSLAPWGRRTEAFF. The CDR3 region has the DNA TGTGCCAGCAGTTTAGCCCCGTGGGGGAGGCGGACTGAAGCTTTCTTT.

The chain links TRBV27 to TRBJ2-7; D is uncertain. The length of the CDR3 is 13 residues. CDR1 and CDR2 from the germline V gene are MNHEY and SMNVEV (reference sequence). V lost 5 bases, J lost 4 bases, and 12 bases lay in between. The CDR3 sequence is CASSELGRYEQYF. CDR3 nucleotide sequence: TGTGCCAGCAGTGAACTCGGTCGGTACGAGCAGTACTTC.

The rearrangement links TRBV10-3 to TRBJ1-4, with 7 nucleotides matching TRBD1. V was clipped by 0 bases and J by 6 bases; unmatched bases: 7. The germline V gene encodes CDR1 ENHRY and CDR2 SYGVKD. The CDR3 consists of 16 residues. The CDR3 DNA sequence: TGTGCCATCAGTGAGTCGAAAGGGACAGACTATGAAAAACTGTTTTTT. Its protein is CAISESKGTDYEKLFF.

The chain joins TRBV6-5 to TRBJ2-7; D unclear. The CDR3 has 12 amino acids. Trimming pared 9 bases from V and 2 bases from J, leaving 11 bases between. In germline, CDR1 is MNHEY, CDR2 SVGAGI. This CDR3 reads CASTDLTYEQYF. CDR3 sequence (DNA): TGTGCCAGTACAGATCTAACCTACGAGCAGTACTTC.